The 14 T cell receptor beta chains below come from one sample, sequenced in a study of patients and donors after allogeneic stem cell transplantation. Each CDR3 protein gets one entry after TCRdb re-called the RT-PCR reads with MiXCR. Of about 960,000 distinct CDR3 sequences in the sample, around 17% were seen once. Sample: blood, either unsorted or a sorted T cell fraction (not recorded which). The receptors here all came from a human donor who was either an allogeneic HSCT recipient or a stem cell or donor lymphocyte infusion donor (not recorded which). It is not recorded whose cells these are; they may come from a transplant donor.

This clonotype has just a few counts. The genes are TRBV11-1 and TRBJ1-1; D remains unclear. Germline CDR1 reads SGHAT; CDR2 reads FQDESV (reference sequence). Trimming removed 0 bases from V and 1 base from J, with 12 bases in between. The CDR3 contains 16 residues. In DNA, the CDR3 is TGTGCCAGCAGCTTAGCGCGAGGGATTGCGAACACTGAAGCTTTCTTT. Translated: CASSLARGIANTEAFF.

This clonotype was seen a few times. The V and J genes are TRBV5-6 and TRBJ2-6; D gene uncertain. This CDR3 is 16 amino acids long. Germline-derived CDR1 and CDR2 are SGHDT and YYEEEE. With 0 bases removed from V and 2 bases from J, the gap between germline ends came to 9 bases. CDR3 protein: CASSLAGGAGANVLTF. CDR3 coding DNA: TGTGCCAGCAGCTTGGCCGGTGGGGCTGGGGCCAACGTCCTGACTTTC.

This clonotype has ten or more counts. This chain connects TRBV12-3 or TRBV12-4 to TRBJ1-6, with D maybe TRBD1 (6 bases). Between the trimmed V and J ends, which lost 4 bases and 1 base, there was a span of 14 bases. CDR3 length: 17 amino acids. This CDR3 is CASSWGQGGSYNSPLHF. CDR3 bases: TGTGCCAGCAGTTGGGGGCAGGGAGGGTCCTATAATTCACCCCTCCACTTT.

Here the CDR3 reads CASSLNPNEQFF. The CDR3 nucleotides are TGTGCCAGCAGTTTAAATCCCAATGAGCAGTTCTTC. The chain recombines TRBV12-3 or TRBV12-4 with TRBJ2-1; D is unresolved. CDR3 length equals 12 residues. The V and J ends lost 2 bases and 6 bases respectively, with 5 bases between them.

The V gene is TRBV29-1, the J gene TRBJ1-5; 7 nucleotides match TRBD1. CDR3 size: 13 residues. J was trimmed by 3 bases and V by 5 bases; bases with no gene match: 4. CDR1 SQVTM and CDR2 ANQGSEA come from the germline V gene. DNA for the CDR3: TGCAGCGTTTTGGACAGGACCAATCAGCCCCAGCATTTT. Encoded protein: CSVLDRTNQPQHF.

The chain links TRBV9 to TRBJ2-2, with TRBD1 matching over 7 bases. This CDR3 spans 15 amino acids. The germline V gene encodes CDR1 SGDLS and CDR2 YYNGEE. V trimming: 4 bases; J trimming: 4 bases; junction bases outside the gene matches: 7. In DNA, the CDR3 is TGTGCCAGCAGCCGGGGACAGTACCTCACCGGGGAGCTGTTTTTT. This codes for CASSRGQYLTGELFF.

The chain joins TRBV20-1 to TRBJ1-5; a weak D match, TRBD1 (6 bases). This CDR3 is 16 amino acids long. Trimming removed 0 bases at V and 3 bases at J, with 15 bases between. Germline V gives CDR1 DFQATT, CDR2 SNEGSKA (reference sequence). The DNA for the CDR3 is TGCAGTGCTAGAGATGAAGGTGGGGGCATCAATCAGCCCCAGCATTTT. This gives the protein CSARDEGGGINQPQHF.

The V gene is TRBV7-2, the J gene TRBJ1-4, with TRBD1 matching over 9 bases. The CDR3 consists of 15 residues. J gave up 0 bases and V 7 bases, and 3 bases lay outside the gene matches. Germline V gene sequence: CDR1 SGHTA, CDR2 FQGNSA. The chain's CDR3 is CASKGQGTTNEKLFF. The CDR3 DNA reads TGTGCCAGCAAGGGACAGGGAACAACTAATGAAAAACTGTTTTTT. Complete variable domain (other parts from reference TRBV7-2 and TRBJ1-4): GAGVSQSPSNKVTEKGKDVELRCDPISGHTALYWYRQSLGQGLEFLIYFQGNSAPDKSGLPSDRFSAERTGGSVSTLTIQRTQQEDSAVYLCASKGQGTTNEKLFFGSGTQLSVL.

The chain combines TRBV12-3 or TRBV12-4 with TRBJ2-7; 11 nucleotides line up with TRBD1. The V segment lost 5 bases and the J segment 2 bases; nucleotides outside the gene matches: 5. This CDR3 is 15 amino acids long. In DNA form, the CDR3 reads TGTGCCAGCAGTCTGGACAGGGGGCCAGCCTACGAGCAGTACTTC. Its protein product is CASSLDRGPAYEQYF.

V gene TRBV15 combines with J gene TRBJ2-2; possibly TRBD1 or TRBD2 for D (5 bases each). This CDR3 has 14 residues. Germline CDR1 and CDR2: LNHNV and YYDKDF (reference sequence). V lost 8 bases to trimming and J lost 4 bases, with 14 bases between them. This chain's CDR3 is CATGEGIVTGELFF. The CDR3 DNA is TGTGCCACCGGTGAGGGGATCGTCACCGGGGAGCTGTTTTTT. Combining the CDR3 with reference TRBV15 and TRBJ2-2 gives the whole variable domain DAMVIQNPRYQVTQFGKPVTLSCSQTLNHNVMYWYQQKSSQAPKLLFHYYDKDFNNEADTPDNFQSRRPNTSFCFLDIRSPGLGDTAMYLCATGEGIVTGELFFGEGSRLTVL.

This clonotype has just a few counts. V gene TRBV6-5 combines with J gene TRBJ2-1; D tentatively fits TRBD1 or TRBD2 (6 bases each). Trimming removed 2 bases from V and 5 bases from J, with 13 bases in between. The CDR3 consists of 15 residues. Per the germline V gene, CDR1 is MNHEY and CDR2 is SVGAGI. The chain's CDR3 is CASSYPGGPHNEQFF. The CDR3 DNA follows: TGTGCCAGCAGTTACCCTGGGGGGCCCCACAATGAGCAGTTCTTC.

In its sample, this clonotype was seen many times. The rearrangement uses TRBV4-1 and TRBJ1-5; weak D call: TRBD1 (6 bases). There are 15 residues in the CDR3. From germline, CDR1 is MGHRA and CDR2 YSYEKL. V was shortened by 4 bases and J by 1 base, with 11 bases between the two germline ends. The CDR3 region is CASSPSGASNQPQHF. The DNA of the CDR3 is TGCGCCAGCAGCCCATCAGGGGCGAGCAATCAGCCCCAGCATTTT.

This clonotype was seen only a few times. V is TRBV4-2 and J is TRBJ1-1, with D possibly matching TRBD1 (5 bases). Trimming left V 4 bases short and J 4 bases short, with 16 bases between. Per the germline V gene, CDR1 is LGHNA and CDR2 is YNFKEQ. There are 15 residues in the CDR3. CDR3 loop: CASSRPGREATEAFF. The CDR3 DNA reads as TGTGCCAGCAGCCGCCCCGGCAGGGAGGCCACTGAAGCTTTCTTT.

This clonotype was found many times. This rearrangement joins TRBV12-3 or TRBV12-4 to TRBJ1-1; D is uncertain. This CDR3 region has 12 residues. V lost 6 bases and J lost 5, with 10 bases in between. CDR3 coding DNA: TGTGCCAGCAGCCCGGGTGGGACTGAAGCTTTCTTT. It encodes CASSPGGTEAFF.